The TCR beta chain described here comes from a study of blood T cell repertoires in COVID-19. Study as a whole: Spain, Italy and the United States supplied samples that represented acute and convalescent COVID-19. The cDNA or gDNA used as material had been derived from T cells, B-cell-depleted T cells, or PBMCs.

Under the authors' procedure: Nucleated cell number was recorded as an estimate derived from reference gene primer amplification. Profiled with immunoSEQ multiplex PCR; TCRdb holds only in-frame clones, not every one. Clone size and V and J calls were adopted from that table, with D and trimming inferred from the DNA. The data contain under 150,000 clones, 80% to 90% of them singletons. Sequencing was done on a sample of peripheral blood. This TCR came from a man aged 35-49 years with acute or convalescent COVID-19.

The CDR3 spells CASSSPGSAYGYTF. In DNA, the CDR3 is TGTGCCAGCAGCTCCCCGGGGAGCGCGTATGGCTACACCTTC. The chain is built from TRBV7-2 and TRBJ1-2; D is uncertain. Between the trimmed V and J ends, which lost 4 bases and 5 bases, there was a span of 14 bases. Germline V gene lookup returns CDR1 SGHTA and CDR2 FQGNSA. The CDR3 sequence is 14 residues long.